Listed below are T cell receptor beta chains from one sample, sequenced in a study of cytomegalovirus exposure and HLA in healthy donors. TCRdb keeps only in-frame clones here, not all; method: immunoSEQ multiplex PCR. The sample includes 140,000 to 150,000 clones, under 85% of them seen just once. The sample consisted of PBMCs. The receptors were gathered from a middle-aged woman in good health and CMV-seropositive. Both conserved end residues are part of each CDR3. D genes are given only for firm matches. A row's size may be missing; if present it is once, few, many or a size class.

d_gene,abundance,v_gene,j_gene,CDR3aa,CDR3nt
-,-,TRBV19,TRBJ1-1,CASTPELNTEAFF,TGTGCCAGTACGCCTGAGCTGAACACTGAAGCTTTCTTT
-,-,TRBV9,TRBJ2-3,CASSVGATDTQYF,TGTGCCAGCAGCGTAGGAGCCACAGATACGCAGTATTTT
TRBD1,-,TRBV10-3,TRBJ1-1,CASGQGLVAFF,TGTGCCAGTGGACAGGGGTTAGTAGCTTTCTTT
TRBD2,-,TRBV5-1,TRBJ2-5,CASSYQTLSGGLQETQYF,TGCGCCAGCAGCTACCAAACCCTTAGCGGGGGACTCCAAGAGACCCAGTACTTC
TRBD1,-,TRBV7-9,TRBJ1-1,CASRLTGGTEAFF,TGTGCCAGCAGGCTGACAGGGGGCACTGAAGCTTTCTTT
-,once,TRBV5-4,TRBJ2-1,CASSLITPSEQFF,TGTGCCAGCAGCTTGATTACGCCTAGCGAGCAGTTCTTC
TRBD2,once,TRBV30,TRBJ2-7,CAWRLTSGGALEQYF,TGTGCCTGGAGGCTGACTAGCGGGGGAGCCCTCGAGCAGTACTTC
-,-,TRBV5-1,TRBJ1-1,CASSLASGMNTEAFF,TGCGCCAGCAGCTTGGCTTCAGGTATGAACACTGAAGCTTTCTTT
-,-,TRBV7-3,TRBJ1-1,CASSPGGLGAEAFF,TGTGCCAGCAGCCCCGGCGGCCTCGGGGCTGAAGCTTTCTTT
-,once,TRBV20-1,TRBJ2-5,CSASRVETQYF,TGCAGTGCTAGCCGGGTCGAGACCCAGTACTTC
-,-,TRBV9,TRBJ2-5,CASSERGGLETQYF,TGTGCCAGCAGCGAGAGAGGGGGTTTAGAGACCCAGTACTTC
-,-,TRBV19,TRBJ1-2,CASSEAGNYGYTF,TGTGCCAGTAGCGAGGCCGGGAACTATGGCTACACCTTC
TRBD1,-,TRBV7-9,TRBJ1-2,CASSAGQNYGYTF,TGTGCCAGCAGCGCGGGACAGAACTATGGCTACACCTTC
TRBD1,-,TRBV6-1,TRBJ1-1,CASSGQGRARSAFF,TGTGCCAGCAGCGGACAGGGGAGAGCGCGATCAGCTTTCTTT
-,-,TRBV7-9,TRBJ1-1,CASSPVVGGTEAFF,TGTGCCAGCAGCCCTGTTGTGGGAGGCACTGAAGCTTTCTTT
-,-,TRBV27,TRBJ2-1,CASQSLGSSYNEQFF,TGTGCCAGCCAAAGTCTAGGGAGCTCCTACAATGAGCAGTTCTTC
-,-,TRBV15,TRBJ2-2,CATSASRHLNTGELFF,TGTGCCACCAGCGCTAGCCGACATCTCAACACCGGGGAGCTGTTTTTT
-,-,TRBV5-1,TRBJ1-2,CASSLYGGDGLYGYTF,TGCGCCAGCAGCCTCTATGGGGGCGACGGGCTCTATGGCTACACCTTC
TRBD2,-,TRBV6-6,TRBJ2-2,CASSSAGAREGELFF,TGTGCCAGCAGCTCAGCGGGGGCTCGGGAAGGGGAGCTGTTTTTT
TRBD2,-,TRBV7-2,TRBJ2-5,CASSTWGLAGAPYQETQYF,TGTGCCAGCAGCACATGGGGACTAGCGGGGGCTCCGTACCAAGAGACCCAGTACTTC
-,-,TRBV30,TRBJ2-3,CAWSALGGRDTQYF,TGTGCCTGGAGTGCCCTCGGGGGGCGAGATACGCAGTATTTT
TRBD1,-,TRBV2,TRBJ2-2,CASSRTGGVTGELFF,TGTGCCAGCAGTAGGACAGGGGGCGTTACCGGGGAGCTGTTTTTT
TRBD1,-,TRBV5-1,TRBJ1-2,CASSLDRGDYGYTF,TGCGCCAGCAGCTTGGACAGGGGAGACTATGGCTACACCTTC
TRBD2,-,TRBV7-2,TRBJ2-1,CASSFPTSSEQFF,TGTGCCAGCAGCTTCCCGACTAGCAGTGAGCAGTTCTTC